The TCR beta chain described here comes from a study of early T cells in non-severe SARS-CoV-2 infection. Study background: Sequencing of bulk RNA from unsorted whole blood was done, without chain pairing.

cDNA molecules, individually, were tagged with unique molecular identifiers. TCRdb re-derived calls from the 5' RACE reads in MiXCR, one entry per CDR3 protein. The sample carries over 30,000 distinct CDR3 sequences, about 4.7% recorded once. Germline CDR1 is MNHEY and CDR2 is SVGAGI. CDR3 length equals 13 residues. The ends were cut back, 6 bases at V and 7 bases at J, with 14 bases in the middle. This clonotype was counted between two and nine times. The genes are TRBV6-5 and TRBJ2-3; D is undetermined. This TCR derives from an adult who was a healthcare worker with PCR-confirmed SARS-CoV-2 infection or an uninfected control (not recorded which). The material sequenced was whole blood. DNA for the CDR3: TGTGCCAGCAGCCCCGGGCTGATTTATACGCAGTATTTT. This translates into CASSPGLIYTQYF.